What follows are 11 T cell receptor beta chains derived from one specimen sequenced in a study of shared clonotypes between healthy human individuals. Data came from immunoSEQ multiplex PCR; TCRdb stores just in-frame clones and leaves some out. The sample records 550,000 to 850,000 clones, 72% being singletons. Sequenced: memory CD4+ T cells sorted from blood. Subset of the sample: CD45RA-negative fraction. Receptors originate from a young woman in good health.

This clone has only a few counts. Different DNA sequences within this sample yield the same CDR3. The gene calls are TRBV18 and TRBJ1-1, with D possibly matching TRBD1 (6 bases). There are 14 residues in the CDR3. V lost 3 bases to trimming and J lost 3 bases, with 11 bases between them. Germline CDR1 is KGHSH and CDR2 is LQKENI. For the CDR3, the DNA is TGTGCCAGCTCACCCGCAGGGGCGGACACTGAAGCTTTCTTT. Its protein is CASSPAGADTEAFF.

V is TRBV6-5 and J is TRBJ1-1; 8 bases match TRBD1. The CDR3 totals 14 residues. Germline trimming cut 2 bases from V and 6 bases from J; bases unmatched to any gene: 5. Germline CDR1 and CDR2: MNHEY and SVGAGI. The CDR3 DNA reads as TGTGCCAGCAGTTACAGGACAGGGAGGGCTGAAGCTTTCTTT. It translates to CASSYRTGRAEAFF.

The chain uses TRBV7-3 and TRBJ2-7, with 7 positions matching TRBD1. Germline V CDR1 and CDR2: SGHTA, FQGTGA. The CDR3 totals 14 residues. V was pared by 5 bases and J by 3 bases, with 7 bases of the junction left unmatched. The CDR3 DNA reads TGTGCCAGCAGCACCACAGGGGACGACTACGAGCAGTACTTC. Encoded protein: CASSTTGDDYEQYF.

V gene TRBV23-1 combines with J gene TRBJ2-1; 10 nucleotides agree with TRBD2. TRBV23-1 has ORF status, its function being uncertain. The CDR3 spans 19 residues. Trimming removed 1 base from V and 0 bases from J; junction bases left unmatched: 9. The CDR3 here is CASSQYLAGGTSSYNEQFF. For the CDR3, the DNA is TGCGCCAGCAGTCAATATTTAGCGGGAGGCACGAGCTCCTACAATGAGCAGTTCTTC.

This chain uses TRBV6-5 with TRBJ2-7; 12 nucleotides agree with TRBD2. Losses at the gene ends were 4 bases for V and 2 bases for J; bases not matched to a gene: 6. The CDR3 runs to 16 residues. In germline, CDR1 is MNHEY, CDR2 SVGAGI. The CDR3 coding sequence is TGTGCCAGCAGTTCCTTCGGACTAGCGGGAACCTACGAGCAGTACTTC. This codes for CASSSFGLAGTYEQYF.

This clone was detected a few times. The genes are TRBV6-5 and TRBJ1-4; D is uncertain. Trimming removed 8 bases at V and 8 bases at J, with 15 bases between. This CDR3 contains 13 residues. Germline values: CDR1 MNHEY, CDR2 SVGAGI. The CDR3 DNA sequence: TGTGCCAGCTCCCCCTTAAGCGGGGAAAAACTGTTTTTT. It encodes CASSPLSGEKLFF.

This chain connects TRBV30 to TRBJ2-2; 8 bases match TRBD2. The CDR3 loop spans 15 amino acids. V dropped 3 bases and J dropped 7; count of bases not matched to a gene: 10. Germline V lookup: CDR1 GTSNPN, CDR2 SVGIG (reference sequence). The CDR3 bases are TGTGCCTGGAGGAGATGGCGGGAGGCGGTCGGGGAGCTGTTTTTT. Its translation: CAWRRWREAVGELFF.

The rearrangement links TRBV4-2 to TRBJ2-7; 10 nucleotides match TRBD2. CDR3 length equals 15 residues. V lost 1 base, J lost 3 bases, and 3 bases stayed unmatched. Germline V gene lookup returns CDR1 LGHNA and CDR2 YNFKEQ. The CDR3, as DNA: TGTGCCAGCAGCCAAGGAACTAGCGGGATCTACGAGCAGTACTTC. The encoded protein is CASSQGTSGIYEQYF.

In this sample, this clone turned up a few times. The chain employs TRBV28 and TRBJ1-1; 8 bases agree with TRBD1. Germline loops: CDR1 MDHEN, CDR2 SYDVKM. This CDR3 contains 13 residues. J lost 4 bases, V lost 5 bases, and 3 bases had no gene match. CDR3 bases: TGTGCCAGCAGTCGACAGGGGAGCACTGAAGCTTTCTTT. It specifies CASSRQGSTEAFF.

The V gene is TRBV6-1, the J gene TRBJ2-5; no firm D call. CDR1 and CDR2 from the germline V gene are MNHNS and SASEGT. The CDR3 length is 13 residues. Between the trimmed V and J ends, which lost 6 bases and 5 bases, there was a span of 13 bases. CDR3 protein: CASSRVWKETQYF. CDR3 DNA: TGTGCCAGCAGCCGGGTTTGGAAGGAGACCCAGTACTTC.

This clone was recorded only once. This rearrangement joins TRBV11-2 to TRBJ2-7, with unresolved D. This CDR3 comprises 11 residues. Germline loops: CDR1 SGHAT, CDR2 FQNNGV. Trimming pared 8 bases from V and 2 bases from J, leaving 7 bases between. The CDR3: CASQWAYEQYF. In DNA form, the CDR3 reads TGTGCCAGCCAATGGGCCTACGAGCAGTACTTC.